This T cell receptor beta chain was captured by sequencing in a study of CD4 T cells in relation to SARS-CoV-2 and coronaviruses. Study background: PBMCs were cultured with antigen for roughly 9 days before TCR beta sequencing. The negative reference was HIV-1 Nef peptide pool or peptide-free culture.

This CDR3 contains 15 residues. The germline V gene has CDR1 GTSNPN and CDR2 SVGIG (reference sequence). Trimming took 4 bases from V and 9 from J, leaving 19 bases between them. Note on this clone: Its antigen is unidentified.

Sequencing used immunoSEQ multiplex PCR; TCRdb keeps in-frame clones, though not all of them. The sample consists of 20,000 to 25,000 clones, less than 85% of them appearing once. Unexposed donor CD4+ T cells date from 2011-2018, before the COVID-19 pandemic. CD4+ T cells were isolated from the cells after 10 days of culture. Cultures received half-medium IL-2 refreshes on days 3 and 7. The specimen was CD4+ T cells from PBMCs, cultured in vitro. The TCR was taken from a human donor in good health. The gene calls are TRBV30 and TRBJ1-6; D is undetermined. This CDR3 reads CAWTDRWRLGSPLHF. CDR3 nucleotide sequence: TGTGCCTGGACCGATCGATGGAGGCTGGGTTCACCCCTCCACTTT.